This section outlines one T cell receptor beta chain sequence together with its context. Its antigen is unidentified. Each CDR3 protein gets one entry after TCRdb re-called the RT-PCR reads with MiXCR. Of about 830,000 distinct CDR3 sequences detected, less than 20% appear once; the ten largest clones hold under 13%. This specimen belongs to a study of response to subunit inactivated influenza vaccine. Broader study findings: A suggestion made by the authors is that each seasonal influenza vaccination recruits few new T cells.

The sequence was obtained from a man aged 50-60 years who received an inactivated influenza vaccine. The specimen was PBMCs from blood, collected 4 to 6 days after vaccination.

CDR3 coding DNA: TGTGCCAGTAGTATAGCCCCTAGTAGGAAGACCCAGTACTTC. This sequence encodes CASSIAPSRKTQYF. This sequence joins TRBV19 and TRBJ2-5; D unclear. There are 14 residues in the CDR3. CDR1 is LNHDA, CDR2 SQIVND, per germline (reference sequence). V was clipped by 1 base and J by 6 bases, with 12 bases between them.